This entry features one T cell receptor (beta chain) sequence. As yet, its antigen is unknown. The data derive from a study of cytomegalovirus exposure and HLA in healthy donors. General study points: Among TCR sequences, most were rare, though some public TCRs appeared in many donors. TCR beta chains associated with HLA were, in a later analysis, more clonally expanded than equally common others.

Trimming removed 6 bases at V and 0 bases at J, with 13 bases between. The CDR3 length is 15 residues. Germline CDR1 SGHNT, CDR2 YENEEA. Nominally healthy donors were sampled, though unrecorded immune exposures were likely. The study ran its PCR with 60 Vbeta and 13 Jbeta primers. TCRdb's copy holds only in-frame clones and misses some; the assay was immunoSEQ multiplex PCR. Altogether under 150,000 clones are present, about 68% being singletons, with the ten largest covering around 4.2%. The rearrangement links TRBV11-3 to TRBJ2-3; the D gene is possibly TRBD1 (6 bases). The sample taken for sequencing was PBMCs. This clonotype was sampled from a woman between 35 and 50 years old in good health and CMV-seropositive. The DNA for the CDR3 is TGTGCCAGCAGACGAACACAGGGCAGCACAGATACGCAGTATTTT. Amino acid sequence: CASRRTQGSTDTQYF.